This T cell receptor beta chain was identified in a study of Tregs in tolerant kidney transplant recipients. The CDR3 is 11 residues long. Germline V CDR1 and CDR2: MNHNS, SASEGT. The method was immunoSEQ multiplex PCR; TCRdb's version includes in-frame clones alone and lacks a portion of them. The data contain roughly 68,000 clones, around 83% of them seen just once; the ten biggest clones take up 4.5% to 5.5%. Unstimulated regulatory T cells (CD4+CD25+CD127-), CD4+CD25- non-regulatory cells, CD4 and CD8 cells were FACS-sorted from thawed PBMCs. Sequencing was carried out using CD4+ T cells from blood. The receptor comes from a human donor in good health. This chain links TRBV6-1 with TRBJ2-7; no clear D gene. The CDR3 here is CATATTHEQYF. The CDR3 coding sequence is TGTGCAACAGCAACTACCCACGAGCAGTACTTC.